Detailed here is one T cell receptor beta chain. Deletions cut 3 bases from V and 6 bases from J, with 10 bases between. Germline V gene lookup returns CDR1 SGDLS and CDR2 YYNGEE. This CDR3 comprises 13 residues. The table came from immunoSEQ multiplex PCR; TCRdb's copy has only in-frame clones and leaves some out. Seen here are tens of thousands of clones, just over 90% observed once, and the top ten hold 2.5% to 3.5%. This sample was included in a study of cytotoxic CD8 clonotypes in ibrutinib-treated CLL. Study-level information: Of the patients, 11 were relapsed/refractory, over 14 treatment-naive and 17 to 18 IGHV unmutated.

The V call is TRBV9, the J call TRBJ1-5, with D uncertain. This sample comprised PBMCs, obtained after 12 months of ibrutinib treatment. The clonotype originates from a human donor with chronic lymphocytic leukemia. This CDR3 is CASSATFSQPQHF. CDR3 DNA sequence: TGTGCCAGCAGCGCAACTTTTAGTCAGCCCCAGCATTTT. The full variable domain, in which reference TRBV9 and TRBJ1-5 provide the parts outside the CDR3, is DSGVTQTPKHLITATGQRVTLRCSPRSGDLSVYWYQQSLDQGLQFLIQYYNGEERAKGNILERFSAQQFPDLHSELNLSSLELGDSALYFCASSATFSQPQHFGDGTRLSIL.